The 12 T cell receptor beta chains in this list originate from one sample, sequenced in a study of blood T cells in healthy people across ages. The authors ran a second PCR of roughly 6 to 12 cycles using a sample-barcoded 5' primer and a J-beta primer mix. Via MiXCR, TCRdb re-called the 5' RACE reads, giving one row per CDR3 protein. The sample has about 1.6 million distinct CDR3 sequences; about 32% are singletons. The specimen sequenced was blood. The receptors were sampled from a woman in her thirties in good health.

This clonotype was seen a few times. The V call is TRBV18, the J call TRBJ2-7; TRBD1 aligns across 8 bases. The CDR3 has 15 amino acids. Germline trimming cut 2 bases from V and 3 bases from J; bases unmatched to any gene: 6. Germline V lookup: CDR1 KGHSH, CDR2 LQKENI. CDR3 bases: TGTGCCAGCTCACCAAGCAGGGGGCAGCTCTACGAGCAGTACTTC. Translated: CASSPSRGQLYEQYF.

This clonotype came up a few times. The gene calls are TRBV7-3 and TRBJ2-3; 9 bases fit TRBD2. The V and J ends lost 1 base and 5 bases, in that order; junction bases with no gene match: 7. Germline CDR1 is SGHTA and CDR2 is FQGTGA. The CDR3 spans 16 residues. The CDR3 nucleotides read TGTGCCAGCAGCTTAAGGCGGGAGGGCCATAGAGATACGCAGTATTTT. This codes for CASSLRREGHRDTQYF. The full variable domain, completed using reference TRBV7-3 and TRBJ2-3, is GAGVSQTPSNKVTEKGKYVELRCDPISGHTALYWYRQSLGQGPEFLIYFQGTGAADDSGLPNDRFFAVRPEGSVSTLKIQRTERGDSAVYLCASSLRREGHRDTQYFGPGTRLTVL.

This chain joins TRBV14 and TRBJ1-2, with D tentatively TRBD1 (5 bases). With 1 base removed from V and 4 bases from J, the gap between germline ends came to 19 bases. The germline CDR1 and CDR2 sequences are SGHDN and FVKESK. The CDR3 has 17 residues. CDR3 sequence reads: CASSQAFRASHLYGYTF. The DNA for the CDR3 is TGTGCCAGCAGCCAAGCCTTCAGGGCTTCCCACCTCTATGGCTACACCTTC.

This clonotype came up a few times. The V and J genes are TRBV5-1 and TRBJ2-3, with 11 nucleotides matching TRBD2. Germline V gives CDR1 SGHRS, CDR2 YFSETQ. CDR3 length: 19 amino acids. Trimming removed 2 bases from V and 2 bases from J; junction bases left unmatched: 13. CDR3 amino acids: CASSFLPIAGGPSTDTQYF. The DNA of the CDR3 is TGCGCCAGCAGCTTCCTCCCTATAGCGGGAGGGCCCTCCACAGATACGCAGTATTTT.

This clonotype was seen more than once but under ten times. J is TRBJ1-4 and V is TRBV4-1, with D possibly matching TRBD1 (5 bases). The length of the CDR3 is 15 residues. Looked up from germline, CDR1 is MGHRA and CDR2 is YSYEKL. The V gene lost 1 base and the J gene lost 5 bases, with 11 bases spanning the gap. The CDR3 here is CASSQGGGANEKLFF. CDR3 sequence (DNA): TGCGCCAGCAGCCAAGGCGGGGGAGCGAATGAAAAACTGTTTTTT.

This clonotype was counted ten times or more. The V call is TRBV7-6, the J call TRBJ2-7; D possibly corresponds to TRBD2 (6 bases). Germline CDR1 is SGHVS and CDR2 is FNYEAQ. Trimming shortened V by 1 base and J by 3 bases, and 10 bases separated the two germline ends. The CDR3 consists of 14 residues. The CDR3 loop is CASSLGGSGYEQYF. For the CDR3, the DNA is TGTGCCAGCAGCTTAGGAGGTAGCGGCTACGAGCAGTACTTC.

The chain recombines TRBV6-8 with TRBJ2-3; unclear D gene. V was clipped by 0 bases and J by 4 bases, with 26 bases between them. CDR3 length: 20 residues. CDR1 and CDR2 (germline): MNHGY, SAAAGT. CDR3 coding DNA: TGTGCCAGCAGTTACTCGAAGTCGGTGGGTCGGTTAGAAGTCTCAGATACGCAGTATTTT. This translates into CASSYSKSVGRLEVSDTQYF.

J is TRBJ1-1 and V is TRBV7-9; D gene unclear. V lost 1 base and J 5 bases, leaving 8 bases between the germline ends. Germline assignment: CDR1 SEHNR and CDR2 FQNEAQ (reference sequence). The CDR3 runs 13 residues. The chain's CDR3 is CASSLDQNTEAFF. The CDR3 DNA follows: TGTGCCAGCAGCTTAGACCAGAATACTGAAGCTTTCTTT.

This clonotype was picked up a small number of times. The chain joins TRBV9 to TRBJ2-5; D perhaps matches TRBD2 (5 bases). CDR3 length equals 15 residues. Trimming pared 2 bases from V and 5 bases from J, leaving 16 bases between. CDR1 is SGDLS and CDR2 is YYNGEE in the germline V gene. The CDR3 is CASSVASSPRETQYF. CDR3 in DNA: TGTGCCAGCAGCGTTGCTAGCTCCCCCCGGGAGACCCAGTACTTC. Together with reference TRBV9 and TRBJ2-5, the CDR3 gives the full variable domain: DSGVTQTPKHLITATGQRVTLRCSPRSGDLSVYWYQQSLDQGLQFLIQYYNGEERAKGNILERFSAQQFPDLHSELNLSSLELGDSALYFCASSVASSPRETQYFGPGTRLLVL.

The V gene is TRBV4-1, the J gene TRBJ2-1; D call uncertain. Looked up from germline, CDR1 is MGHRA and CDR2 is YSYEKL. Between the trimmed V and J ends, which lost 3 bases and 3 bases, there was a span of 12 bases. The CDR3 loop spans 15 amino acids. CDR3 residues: CASSHWTGDYNEQFF. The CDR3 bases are TGCGCCAGCAGCCATTGGACCGGAGACTACAATGAGCAGTTCTTC.

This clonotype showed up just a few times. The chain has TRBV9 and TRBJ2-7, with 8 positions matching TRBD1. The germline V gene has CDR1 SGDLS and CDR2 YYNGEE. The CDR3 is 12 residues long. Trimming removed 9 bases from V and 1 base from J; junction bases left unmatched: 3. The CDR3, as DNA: TGTGCCAAACGGACAGGGTCCTACGAGCAGTACTTC. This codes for CAKRTGSYEQYF.

The CDR3 spells CASSPPGNNQPQHF. As DNA, the CDR3 is TGTGCCAGCAGCCCCCCGGGAAACAATCAGCCCCAGCATTTT. V gene TRBV7-2 combines with J gene TRBJ1-5; D is unclear. The CDR3 runs 14 residues. Per the germline V gene, CDR1 is SGHTA and CDR2 is FQGNSA. With 5 bases removed from V and 3 bases from J, the gap between germline ends came to 11 bases.